The text below deals with one T cell receptor (beta chain). Its target is not known. In germline, CDR1 is SGHRS, CDR2 YFSETQ. The CDR3 is made up of 16 amino acids. V was clipped by 0 bases and J by 7 bases; unmatched bases: 8. Primers used in a second PCR of roughly 7 to 12 cycles were a sample-barcoded 5' primer and a J-beta primer mix. Template switching added a 12-random-nucleotide identifier to every cDNA molecule. TCRdb ran MiXCR on the 5' RACE reads and lists one entry per CDR3 protein. Here the sample spans hundreds of thousands of distinct CDR3 sequences, roughly half being singletons. These data are taken from a study of blood T cells in healthy people across ages. Broader study findings: Unsorted PBMCs blocked a conclusive comparison of naive and antigen-experienced cells.

Sequencing was carried out using blood. V and J are TRBV5-1 and TRBJ2-7; 12 bases agree with TRBD1. This TCR was recovered from a woman older than 75 in good health. The CDR3 reads CASSLAGTGGVHEQYF. The CDR3 DNA is TGCGCCAGCAGCTTGGCCGGGACAGGGGGCGTGCATGAGCAGTACTTC.